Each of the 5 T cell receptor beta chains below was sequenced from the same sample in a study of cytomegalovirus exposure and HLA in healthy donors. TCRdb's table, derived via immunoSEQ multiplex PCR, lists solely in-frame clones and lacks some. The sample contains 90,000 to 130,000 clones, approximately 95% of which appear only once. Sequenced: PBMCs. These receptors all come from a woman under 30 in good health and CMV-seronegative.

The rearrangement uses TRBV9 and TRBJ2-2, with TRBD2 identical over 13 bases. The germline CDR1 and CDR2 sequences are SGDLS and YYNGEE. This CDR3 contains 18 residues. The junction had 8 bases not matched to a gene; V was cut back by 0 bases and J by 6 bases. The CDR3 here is CASSVVPSGLAGSGELFF. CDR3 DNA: TGTGCCAGCAGCGTAGTCCCGTCGGGACTAGCGGGGTCCGGGGAGCTGTTTTTT.

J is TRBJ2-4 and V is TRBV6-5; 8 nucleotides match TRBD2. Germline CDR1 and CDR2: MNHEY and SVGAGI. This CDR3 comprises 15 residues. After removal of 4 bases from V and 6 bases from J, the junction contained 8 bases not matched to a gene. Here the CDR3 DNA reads TGTGCCAGCAGTTCCTCTGTTCGGGGGGGAAACATTCAGTACTTC. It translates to CASSSSVRGGNIQYF.

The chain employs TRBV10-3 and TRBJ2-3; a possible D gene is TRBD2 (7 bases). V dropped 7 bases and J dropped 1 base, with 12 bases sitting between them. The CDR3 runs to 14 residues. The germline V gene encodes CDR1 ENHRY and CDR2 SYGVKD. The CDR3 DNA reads TGTGCCATCATGGGCGGGGGCCGCACAGATACGCAGTATTTT. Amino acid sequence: CAIMGGGRTDTQYF.

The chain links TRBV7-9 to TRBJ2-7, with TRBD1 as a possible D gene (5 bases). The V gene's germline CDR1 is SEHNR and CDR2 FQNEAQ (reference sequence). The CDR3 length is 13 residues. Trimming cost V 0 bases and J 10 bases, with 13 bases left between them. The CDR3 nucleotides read TGTGCCAGCAGCTTAGCGCAAGGGGCGCAACAGTACTTC. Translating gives CASSLAQGAQQYF.

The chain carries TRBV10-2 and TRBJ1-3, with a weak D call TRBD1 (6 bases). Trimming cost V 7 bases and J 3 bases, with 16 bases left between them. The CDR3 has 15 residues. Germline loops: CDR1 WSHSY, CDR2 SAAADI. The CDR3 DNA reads TGCGCCAGCAACCAACAGGGTATTAGTGGAAACACCATATATTTT. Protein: CASNQQGISGNTIYF.